This TCR beta chain was captured in a study of CD8 T cells in Susac syndrome. Study findings and constraints: The study conceded that relatively few individuals underwent its TCR sequencing and HLA analysis.

Blood CD8+ and CD4+ T cells underwent high-throughput TCR beta sequencing. With respect to this clonotype: Its antigen is currently unknown.

With random hexamers, reverse transcription was performed on roughly 0.45 to 1 ug of RNA. MiXCR, applied by TCRdb to the immunoSEQ multiplex PCR reads, yields one record per CDR3 protein. Here the sample spans 150,000 to 200,000 distinct CDR3 sequences, 93% being singletons. The V gene lost 7 bases and the J gene lost 1 base, with 10 bases spanning the gap. CDR1 and CDR2 (germline): DFQATT, SNEGSKA (reference sequence). This CDR3 is 12 amino acids long. The chain couples TRBV20-1 to TRBJ1-2; D remains unclear. The source of this sequence is a human donor in good health. What was sequenced was CD4+ T cells from PBMCs. The CDR3 DNA sequence: TGCAGTGTACTGTTGAGTAACTATGGCTACACCTTC. It is translated as CSVLLSNYGYTF.